These 10 T cell receptor beta chains share one sample of origin, sequenced in a study of blood T cell repertoires in COVID-19. Assay: immunoSEQ multiplex PCR; the TCRdb copy retains only in-frame clones and omits some. The sample includes approximately 110,000 clones, roughly 74% of them seen just once. The material sequenced was peripheral blood. The source is an elderly man with COVID-19, enrolled during active disease.

This chain joins TRBV7-6 and TRBJ2-5; no firm D call. The CDR3 has 13 amino acids. V was cut by 3 bases and J by 13 bases, with 18 bases left in between. Germline values: CDR1 SGHVS, CDR2 FNYEAQ. The CDR3 nucleotides read TGTGCCAGCAGCTTCTTCCAGGCCCAGAAGTGGTACTTC. This gives the protein CASSFFQAQKWYF.

The V call is TRBV7-8, the J call TRBJ2-7; the match to TRBD1 covers 9 bases. V lost 1 base, J lost 9 bases, and 13 bases stayed unmatched. The CDR3 runs to 16 residues. Germline loops: CDR1 SGHVS, CDR2 FQNEAQ. The CDR3 loop reads CASSLGGTGTYDGQYF. DNA of the CDR3: TGTGCCAGCAGCTTAGGGGGGACAGGGACCTACGATGGGCAGTACTTC.

The rearrangement links TRBV7-6 to TRBJ2-1, with D perhaps TRBD2 (6 bases). V was clipped by 1 base and J by 5 bases, with 15 bases between them. Germline CDR1 reads SGHVS; CDR2 reads FNYEAQ. The CDR3 runs 16 residues. The CDR3 nucleotides are TGTGCCAGCAGCTTAGGACTGGAGGGGTGGGACAATGAGCAGTTCTTC. As protein: CASSLGLEGWDNEQFF. The entire variable domain, with the rest obtained from reference TRBV7-6 and TRBJ2-1, is as follows: GAGVSQSPRYKVTKRGQDVALRCDPISGHVSLYWYRQALGQGPEFLTYFNYEAQQDKSGLPNDRFSAERPEGSISTLTIQRTEQRDSAMYRCASSLGLEGWDNEQFFGPGTRLTVL.

The chain combines TRBV6-5 with TRBJ2-5, with 7 bases that match TRBD2. The germline V gene has CDR1 MNHEY and CDR2 SVGAGI. The CDR3 has 15 amino acids. The V and J ends lost 6 bases and 2 bases, in that order; junction bases with no gene match: 9. CDR3 in DNA: TGTGCCAGCAGCCCGCTACTAGCGCTGCAAGAGACCCAGTACTTC. It codes for CASSPLLALQETQYF.

In its sample, this clone is medium-sized (0.01 to 0.1%). This chain connects TRBV6-5 to TRBJ2-5; D possibly corresponds to TRBD2 (5 bases). The V and J ends lost 2 bases and 4 bases respectively, with 5 bases between them. CDR1 and CDR2 (germline): MNHEY, SVGAGI. The CDR3 covers 12 residues. Here the CDR3 reads CASSYSGETQYF. The DNA for the CDR3 is TGTGCCAGCAGTTACAGCGGAGAGACCCAGTACTTC.

The rearrangement joins TRBV9 to TRBJ2-7; TRBD1 aligns across 7 bases. The CDR3 runs 14 residues. CDR1 SGDLS and CDR2 YYNGEE come from the germline V gene. J gave up 3 bases and V 3 bases, and 6 bases lay outside the gene matches. DNA of the CDR3: TGTGCCAGCAGCGGGGACAGCGACTACTACGAGCAGTACTTC. Its protein is CASSGDSDYYEQYF.

This clone was counted once. This chain uses TRBV4-1 with TRBJ2-7, with 10 bases fitting TRBD2. J lost 2 bases, V lost 4 bases, and 8 bases had no gene match. Germline V CDR1 and CDR2: MGHRA, YSYEKL. The CDR3 contains 16 residues. CDR3 amino acids: CASSPELGLAAYEQYF. The DNA for the CDR3 is TGCGCCAGCAGCCCGGAGCTCGGACTAGCGGCCTACGAGCAGTACTTC.

The gene calls are TRBV5-1 and TRBJ1-1; TRBD1 might be the D (6 bases). The CDR3 has 14 residues. Germline V lookup: CDR1 SGHRS, CDR2 YFSETQ. The V and J ends lost 3 bases and 4 bases respectively, with 13 bases between them. The CDR3, as DNA: TGCGCCAGCAGCTGGGATACAGGGAGCACTGAAGCTTTCTTT. Translated: CASSWDTGSTEAFF.

The chain uses TRBV4-3 and TRBJ1-2; D remains ambiguous. Germline CDR1 LGHNA, CDR2 YSLEER. This CDR3 region has 18 residues. The V gene lost 0 bases and the J gene lost 3 bases, with 20 bases spanning the gap. In nucleotides, the CDR3 is TGCGCCAGCAGCCAAGATCTTAGCCGGACTACAAAACACTATGGCTACACCTTC. Amino acids: CASSQDLSRTTKHYGYTF.

CDR3 in DNA: TGTGCCAGCAGCCCCGGGACTAGGGGGAATGAGCAGTTCTTC. Protein: CASSPGTRGNEQFF. V and J are TRBV9 and TRBJ2-1; 8 bases match TRBD2. J was trimmed by 7 bases and V by 4 bases; bases with no gene match: 7. The CDR3 covers 14 residues. In germline, CDR1 is SGDLS, CDR2 YYNGEE.